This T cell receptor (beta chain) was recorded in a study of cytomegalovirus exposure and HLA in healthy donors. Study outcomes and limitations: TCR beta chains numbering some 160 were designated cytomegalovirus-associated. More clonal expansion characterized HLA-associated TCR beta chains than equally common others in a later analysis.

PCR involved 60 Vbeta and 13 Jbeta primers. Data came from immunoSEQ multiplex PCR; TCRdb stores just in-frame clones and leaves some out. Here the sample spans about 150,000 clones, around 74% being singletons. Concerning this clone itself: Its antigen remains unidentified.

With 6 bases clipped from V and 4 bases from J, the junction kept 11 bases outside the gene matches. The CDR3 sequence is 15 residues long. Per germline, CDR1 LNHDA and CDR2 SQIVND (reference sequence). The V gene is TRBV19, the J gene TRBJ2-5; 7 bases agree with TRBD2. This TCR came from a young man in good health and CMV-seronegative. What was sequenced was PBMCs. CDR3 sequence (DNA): TGTGCCAGTAGGGGGGGGGAAGGGGTCCGAGAGACCCAGTACTTC. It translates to CASRGGEGVRETQYF.